One sample yielded the 30 T cell receptor beta chains listed below, sequenced in a study of cytomegalovirus exposure and HLA in healthy donors. 60 Vbeta and 13 Jbeta primers were used in PCR. Assay used: immunoSEQ multiplex PCR; TCRdb lists only in-frame clones, some missing. Seen here are approximately 140,000 clones, about 80% observed once, and the top ten hold 5.5% to 7%. Source material: PBMCs. The receptors originated from a middle-aged woman in good health and CMV-seropositive.

This rearrangement joins TRBV6-5 to TRBJ2-2, with D possibly matching TRBD1 (5 bases). The CDR3 has 14 residues. V lost 2 bases, J lost 4 bases, and 8 bases lay in between. Germline assignment: CDR1 MNHEY and CDR2 SVGAGI. Written as DNA, the CDR3 is TGTGCCAGCAGTTACGACAGCTTCACCGGGGAGCTGTTTTTT. Its translation is CASSYDSFTGELFF.

This chain uses TRBV5-1 with TRBJ2-1; perhaps TRBD2 as D (7 bases). Germline CDR1 SGHRS, CDR2 YFSETQ. The CDR3 sequence is 16 residues long. V was trimmed by 4 bases and J by 0 bases, leaving 14 bases between them. The CDR3 sequence: CASSQGTTSSYNEQFF. DNA of the CDR3: TGCGCCAGCAGCCAGGGGACTACCAGCTCCTACAATGAGCAGTTCTTC. The complete variable domain, with remaining parts taken from reference TRBV5-1 and TRBJ2-1, reads KAGVTQTPRYLIKTRGQQVTLSCSPISGHRSVSWYQQTPGQGLQFLFEYFSETQRNKGNFPGRFSGRQFSNSRSEMNVSTLELGDSALYLCASSQGTTSSYNEQFFGPGTRLTVL.

The chain uses TRBV6-5 and TRBJ1-1; D unresolved. Germline loops: CDR1 MNHEY, CDR2 SVGAGI. The CDR3 is 13 amino acids. Trimming cost V 7 bases and J 0 bases, with 9 bases left between them. CDR3 nucleotides: TGTGCCAGCAACCCCGGGTTGAACACTGAAGCTTTCTTT. Protein product: CASNPGLNTEAFF.

The rearrangement joins TRBV10-3 to TRBJ2-5; possibly TRBD2 for D (5 bases). This CDR3 has 14 amino acids. The V gene's germline CDR1 is ENHRY and CDR2 SYGVKD. The ends were cut back, 2 bases at V and 11 bases at J, with 18 bases in the middle. The CDR3, as DNA: TGTGCCATCAGTGAGAGAGACTCCCACACGGGGCAGTACTTC. This codes for CAISERDSHTGQYF.

This clone was detected only a few times. This rearrangement joins TRBV7-8 to TRBJ2-2; 10 bases match TRBD1. This CDR3 is built from 16 residues. In germline, CDR1 is SGHVS, CDR2 FQNEAQ. After removal of 4 bases from V and 6 bases from J, the junction contained 8 bases not matched to a gene. The CDR3 is CASSYGTGVWAGELFF. The CDR3 DNA reads as TGTGCCAGCAGCTACGGGACAGGGGTTTGGGCCGGGGAGCTGTTTTTT.

Only a few counts were recorded for this clone. The chain uses TRBV5-4 and TRBJ1-1, with TRBD1 matching 9 bases. Germline CDR1 and CDR2: SGHNT and YYREEE (reference sequence). The CDR3 is made up of 15 amino acids. V shed 4 bases, J shed 5 bases, and the junction held 9 bases outside the gene matches. CDR3 coding DNA: TGTGCCAGCAGCCCCTGGGACAGGGTAGGAACTGAAGCTTTCTTT. This codes for CASSPWDRVGTEAFF.

CDR3 coding DNA: TGTGCCAGCAGCCCCCAAAACACCATATATTTT. Amino acid sequence: CASSPQNTIYF. The chain links TRBV7-9 to TRBJ1-3; D gene uncertain. V lost 5 bases and J 6 bases, leaving 5 bases between the germline ends. The CDR3 covers 11 residues. Germline V lookup: CDR1 SEHNR, CDR2 FQNEAQ (reference sequence).

The chain has TRBV2 and TRBJ1-6, with D unclear. The CDR3 has 14 amino acids. Trimming took 3 bases from V and 6 from J, leaving 9 bases between them. Germline values: CDR1 SNHLY, CDR2 FYNNEI. The CDR3 region is CASSERDTNSPLHF. The CDR3 nucleotides are TGTGCCAGCAGTGAGCGAGACACTAATTCACCCCTCCACTTT.

V is TRBV28 and J is TRBJ2-1; D not resolved. The CDR3 is 11 amino acids. The V end was cut by 6 bases, the J end by 4 bases, with 4 bases between. Germline V CDR1 and CDR2: MDHEN, SYDVKM. CDR3 sequence: CASSRYNEQFF. In DNA form, the CDR3 reads TGTGCCAGCAGCCGGTACAATGAGCAGTTCTTC.

The chain has TRBV5-4 and TRBJ1-2; 8 nucleotides agree with TRBD1. The J segment lost 7 bases and the V segment lost 2 bases, leaving 4 bases of the junction unmatched. The CDR3 contains 13 residues. Germline loops: CDR1 SGHNT, CDR2 YYREEE (reference sequence). Here the CDR3 DNA reads TGTGCCAGCAGCTTTACAGGGGGAGGTGGCTACACCTTC. It is translated as CASSFTGGGGYTF.

CDR3 in amino acids: CASSLPGTLQETQYF. The DNA for the CDR3 is TGTGCCAGCAGCTTACCCGGGACACTACAAGAGACCCAGTACTTC. The chain is built from TRBV7-9 and TRBJ2-5; tentatively, D is TRBD1 (6 bases). Trimming shortened V by 2 bases and J by 2 bases, and 12 bases separated the two germline ends. CDR3 length: 15 amino acids. Per germline, CDR1 SEHNR and CDR2 FQNEAQ (reference sequence).

The chain is built from TRBV6-5 and TRBJ2-3; no definite D call. Trimming removed 1 base from V and 1 base from J, with 6 bases in between. Germline CDR1 and CDR2: MNHEY and SVGAGI. This CDR3 comprises 14 residues. CDR3 bases: TGTGCCAGCAGTTACTTCGGAGGCACAGATACGCAGTATTTT. Translation gives CASSYFGGTDTQYF.

J is TRBJ2-2 and V is TRBV7-9; 9 nucleotides line up with TRBD2. This CDR3 comprises 17 residues. The J segment lost 4 bases and the V segment lost 5 bases, leaving 11 bases of the junction unmatched. Germline CDR1 and CDR2: SEHNR and FQNEAQ (reference sequence). The DNA of the CDR3 is TGTGCCAGCAGCCCAGGCGGTAGCGGGAGTTTCACCGGGGAGCTGTTTTTT. It yields the protein CASSPGGSGSFTGELFF.

Points on this clone: One junction end does not reproduce the germline sequence, and a read error may be involved. The chain is built from TRBV7-8 and TRBJ2-5, with a possible D match to TRBD2 (5 bases). The V gene's germline CDR1 is SGHVS and CDR2 FQNEAQ. The CDR3 runs to 14 residues. CDR3 in amino acids: CASSLVARQEAQYF. The CDR3 DNA follows: TGTGCCAGCAGCTTAGTAGCGCGGCAAGAGGCCCAGTACTTC.

This sequence joins TRBV5-6 and TRBJ2-5; weak D call: TRBD2 (5 bases). The CDR3 has 15 residues. Germline V gene data show CDR1 as SGHDT and CDR2 as YYEEEE. V was pared by 1 base and J by 5 bases, with 15 bases between. The CDR3 is CASSLLVSWEETQYF. CDR3 sequence (DNA): TGTGCCAGCAGCTTGTTAGTCTCCTGGGAGGAGACCCAGTACTTC. The complete variable domain, with remaining parts taken from reference TRBV5-6 and TRBJ2-5, reads DAGVTQSPTHLIKTRGQQVTLRCSPKSGHDTVSWYQQALGQGPQFIFQYYEEEERQRGNFPDRFSGHQFPNYSSELNVNALLLGDSALYLCASSLLVSWEETQYFGPGTRLLVL.

There are a few counts of this clone. The chain recombines TRBV27 with TRBJ2-1; TRBD2 agrees at 9 bases. After removal of 8 bases from V and 4 bases from J, the junction contained 12 bases not matched to a gene. The CDR3 is 16 amino acids. The germline V gene encodes CDR1 MNHEY and CDR2 SMNVEV (reference sequence). CDR3 in amino acids: CASSPPGTSLYNEQFF. The DNA for the CDR3 is TGTGCCAGCTCGCCACCCGGGACTAGCTTGTACAATGAGCAGTTCTTC.

The chain combines TRBV11-2 with TRBJ2-2, with D possibly being TRBD2 (7 bases). Trimming removed 5 bases from V and 6 bases from J, with 13 bases in between. The CDR3 is 14 amino acids. In germline, CDR1 is SGHAT, CDR2 FQNNGV. Written as DNA, the CDR3 is TGTGCCAGCAGCCCCATGGGGGGGCCCGGGGAGCTGTTTTTT. It translates to CASSPMGGPGELFF.

The genes are TRBV5-6 and TRBJ2-3; D is ambiguous. The germline V and J ends were trimmed by 6 bases and 0 bases, with 8 bases remaining between them. The germline gives CDR1 SGHDT, CDR2 YYEEEE. The CDR3 loop spans 13 amino acids. CDR3 loop: CASTRASTDTQYF. The DNA for the CDR3 is TGTGCCAGCACCCGCGCTAGCACAGATACGCAGTATTTT. Drawing the rest from reference TRBV5-6 and TRBJ2-3, the complete variable domain is DAGVTQSPTHLIKTRGQQVTLRCSPKSGHDTVSWYQQALGQGPQFIFQYYEEEERQRGNFPDRFSGHQFPNYSSELNVNALLLGDSALYLCASTRASTDTQYFGPGTRLTVL.

The chain links TRBV9 to TRBJ2-3, with 11 positions matching TRBD2. CDR1 is SGDLS, CDR2 YYNGEE, per germline. The CDR3 is 15 amino acids. After removal of 4 bases from V and 6 bases from J, the junction contained 7 bases not matched to a gene. The CDR3 sequence: CASSPRTSGWDTQYF. The CDR3 DNA sequence: TGTGCCAGCAGCCCAAGGACTAGCGGGTGGGATACGCAGTATTTT.

This clone was counted a few times. The chain couples TRBV5-1 to TRBJ1-4, with D unresolved. Germline-derived CDR1 and CDR2 are SGHRS and YFSETQ. This CDR3 is 15 amino acids long. V was trimmed by 0 bases and J by 3 bases, leaving 9 bases between them. The CDR3 sequence is CASSLGRGANEKLFF. As DNA, the CDR3 is TGCGCCAGCAGCTTGGGACGGGGAGCTAATGAAAAACTGTTTTTT.

The chain links TRBV5-1 to TRBJ2-3; a possible D gene is TRBD2 (6 bases). Germline loops: CDR1 SGHRS, CDR2 YFSETQ. This CDR3 comprises 17 residues. Trimming removed 0 bases at V and 3 bases at J, with 17 bases between. In nucleotides, the CDR3 is TGCGCCAGCAGCTTGGGATCTGGGCTAGCGAAGACAGATACGCAGTATTTT. This translates into CASSLGSGLAKTDTQYF. Based on the CDR3 plus reference TRBV5-1 and TRBJ2-3, the full variable domain is KAGVTQTPRYLIKTRGQQVTLSCSPISGHRSVSWYQQTPGQGLQFLFEYFSETQRNKGNFPGRFSGRQFSNSRSEMNVSTLELGDSALYLCASSLGSGLAKTDTQYFGPGTRLTVL.

V and J are TRBV10-3 and TRBJ2-1, with TRBD2 matching over 8 bases. The CDR3 length is 14 residues. Germline V gene lookup returns CDR1 ENHRY and CDR2 SYGVKD. J gave up 9 bases and V 3 bases, and 7 bases lay outside the gene matches. The CDR3 sequence is CAISERGRTGEQFF. CDR3 DNA sequence: TGTGCCATCAGTGAACGCGGGAGGACTGGTGAGCAGTTCTTC.

This clone has a handful of counts. Other DNA variants within this sample encode the same CDR3. J is TRBJ2-5 and V is TRBV5-6; TRBD1 is a possible D gene (6 bases). V was pared by 4 bases and J by 1 base, with 11 bases between. Germline V gene lookup returns CDR1 SGHDT and CDR2 YYEEEE. The CDR3 sequence is 14 residues long. CDR3 sequence: CASSLGQIQETQYF. CDR3 nucleotide sequence: TGTGCCAGCAGCCTTGGACAGATCCAAGAGACCCAGTACTTC.

The genes are TRBV2 and TRBJ1-1, with D possibly matching TRBD1 (5 bases). V was trimmed by 6 bases and J by 6 bases, leaving 17 bases between them. CDR3 length equals 14 residues. Per germline, CDR1 SNHLY and CDR2 FYNNEI. The CDR3 sequence is CASSPALGGSEAFF. CDR3 bases: TGTGCCAGCAGCCCGGCCCTGGGGGGGTCTGAAGCTTTCTTT.

J is TRBJ2-4 and V is TRBV4-2; possible D gene TRBD2, 6 bases. There are 16 residues in the CDR3. Per the germline V gene, CDR1 is LGHNA and CDR2 is YNFKEQ. V shed 1 base and J shed 0 bases, with 10 bases lying between them. In DNA, the CDR3 is TGTGCCAGCAGCCAAGTGACGGGACTAGCCAAAAACATTCAGTACTTC. Its translation: CASSQVTGLAKNIQYF.

The J gene is TRBJ2-5, the V gene TRBV11-1, with D possibly matching TRBD2 (6 bases). The CDR3 is made up of 13 amino acids. Looked up from germline, CDR1 is SGHAT and CDR2 is FQDESV (reference sequence). Trimming shortened V by 3 bases and J by 5 bases, and 10 bases separated the two germline ends. CDR3 DNA sequence: TGTGCCAGCAGCTTCATTGGGGGGGAGACCCAGTACTTC. Translated: CASSFIGGETQYF.

The chain joins TRBV19 to TRBJ2-5, with TRBD2 matching over 11 bases. J was trimmed by 11 bases and V by 9 bases; bases with no gene match: 20. This CDR3 has 16 amino acids. Germline V gene lookup returns CDR1 LNHDA and CDR2 SQIVND (reference sequence). CDR3: CASLPIAGGPLSEQYF. As DNA, the CDR3 is TGTGCCAGCTTGCCGATAGCGGGAGGGCCTCTGAGTGAGCAGTACTTC.

The chain couples TRBV5-1 to TRBJ2-7, with 7 bases aligning to TRBD2. Germline V lookup: CDR1 SGHRS, CDR2 YFSETQ. V lost 3 bases, J lost 3 bases, and 6 bases stayed unmatched. The CDR3 loop spans 14 amino acids. CDR3 nucleotides: TGCGCCAGCAGCTCCCCGGGAGGACGCTACGAGCAGTACTTC. It encodes CASSSPGGRYEQYF. Full variable domain (outside the CDR3, taken from reference TRBV5-1 and TRBJ2-7): KAGVTQTPRYLIKTRGQQVTLSCSPISGHRSVSWYQQTPGQGLQFLFEYFSETQRNKGNFPGRFSGRQFSNSRSEMNVSTLELGDSALYLCASSSPGGRYEQYFGPGTRLTVT.

This chain uses TRBV19 with TRBJ1-5, with 8 bases aligning to TRBD1. CDR1 LNHDA and CDR2 SQIVND come from the germline V gene (reference sequence). The V segment lost 9 bases and the J segment 0 bases; nucleotides outside the gene matches: 4. The CDR3 length is 14 residues. The DNA for the CDR3 is TGTGCCAGCAGGACAGGGTATAGCAATCAGCCCCAGCATTTT. Translation: CASRTGYSNQPQHF.

This clone was observed a few times. The CDR3 reads CASSLGPQGAYNEQFF. Written as DNA, the CDR3 is TGCGCCAGCAGCTTGGGTCCCCAGGGGGCTTACAATGAGCAGTTCTTC. This rearrangement joins TRBV5-1 to TRBJ2-1, with TRBD1 matching 8 bases. This CDR3 comprises 16 residues. Looked up from germline, CDR1 is SGHRS and CDR2 is YFSETQ. The V and J ends lost 0 bases and 4 bases, in that order; junction bases with no gene match: 6.